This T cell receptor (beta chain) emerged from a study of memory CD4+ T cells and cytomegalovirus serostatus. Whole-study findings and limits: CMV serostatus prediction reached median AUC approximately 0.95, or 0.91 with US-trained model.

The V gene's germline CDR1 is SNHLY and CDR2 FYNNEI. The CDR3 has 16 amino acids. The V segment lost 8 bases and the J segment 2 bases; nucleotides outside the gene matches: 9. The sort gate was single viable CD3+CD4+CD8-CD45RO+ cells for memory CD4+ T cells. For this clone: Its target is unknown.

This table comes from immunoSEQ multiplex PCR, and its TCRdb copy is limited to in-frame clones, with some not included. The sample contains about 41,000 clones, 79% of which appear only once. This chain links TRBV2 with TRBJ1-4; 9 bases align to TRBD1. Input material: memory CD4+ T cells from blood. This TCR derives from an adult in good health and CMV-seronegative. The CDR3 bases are TGTGCCAGCGTCCGGGACAGGGATGGCACTAATGAAAAACTGTTTTTT. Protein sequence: CASVRDRDGTNEKLFF.